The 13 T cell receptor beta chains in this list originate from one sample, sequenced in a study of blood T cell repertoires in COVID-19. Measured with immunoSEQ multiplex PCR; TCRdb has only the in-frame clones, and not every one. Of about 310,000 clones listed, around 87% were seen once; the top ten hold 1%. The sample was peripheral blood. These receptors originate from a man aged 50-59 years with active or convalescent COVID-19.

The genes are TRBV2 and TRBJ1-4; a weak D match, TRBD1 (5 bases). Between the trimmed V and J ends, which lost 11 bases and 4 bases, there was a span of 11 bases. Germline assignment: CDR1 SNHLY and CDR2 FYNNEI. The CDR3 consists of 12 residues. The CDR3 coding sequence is TGTGCCGGGACTCTCGGTAATGAAAAACTGTTTTTT. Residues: CAGTLGNEKLFF. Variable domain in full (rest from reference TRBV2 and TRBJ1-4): EPEVTQTPSHQVTQMGQEVILRCVPISNHLYFYWYRQILGQKVEFLVSFYNNEISEKSEIFDDQFSVERPDGSNFTLKIRSTKLEDSAMYFCAGTLGNEKLFFGSGTQLSVL.

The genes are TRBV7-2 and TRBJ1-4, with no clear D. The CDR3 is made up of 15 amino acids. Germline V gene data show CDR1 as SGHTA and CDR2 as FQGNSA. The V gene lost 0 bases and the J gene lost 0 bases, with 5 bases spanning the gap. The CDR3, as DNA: TGTGCCAGCAGCTTAGCAATAGCAACTAATGAAAAACTGTTTTTT. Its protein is CASSLAIATNEKLFF.

CDR3 in amino acids: CASSLGTSGRTKQFF. The CDR3 nucleotides read TGTGCCAGCAGCTTGGGGACTAGCGGGAGGACCAAGCAGTTCTTC. The rearrangement links TRBV5-4 to TRBJ2-1, with 14 positions matching TRBD2. The J segment lost 11 bases and the V segment lost 0 bases, leaving 4 bases of the junction unmatched. In germline, CDR1 is SGHNT, CDR2 YYREEE (reference sequence). The CDR3 has 15 amino acids.

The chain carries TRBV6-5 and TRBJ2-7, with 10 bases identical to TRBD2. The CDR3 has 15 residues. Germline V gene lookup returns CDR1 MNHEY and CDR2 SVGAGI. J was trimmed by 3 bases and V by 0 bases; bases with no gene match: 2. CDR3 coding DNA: TGTGCCAGCAGTTACTCTGGACTAGCGGACTACGAGCAGTACTTC. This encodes CASSYSGLADYEQYF.

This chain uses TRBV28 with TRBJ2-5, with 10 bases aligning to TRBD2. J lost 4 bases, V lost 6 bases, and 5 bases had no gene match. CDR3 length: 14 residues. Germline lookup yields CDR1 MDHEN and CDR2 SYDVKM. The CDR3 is CASSPSGSGETQYF. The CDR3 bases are TGTGCCAGCAGCCCTAGCGGGAGTGGAGAGACCCAGTACTTC.

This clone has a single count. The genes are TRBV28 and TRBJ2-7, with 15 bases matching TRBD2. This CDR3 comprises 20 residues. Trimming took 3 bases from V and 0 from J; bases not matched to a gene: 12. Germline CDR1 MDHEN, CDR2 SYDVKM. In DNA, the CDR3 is TGTGCCAGCAGTTTCCCATTACCCGGGACTAGCGGGGGGCCCTCCTACGAGCAGTACTTC. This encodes CASSFPLPGTSGGPSYEQYF.

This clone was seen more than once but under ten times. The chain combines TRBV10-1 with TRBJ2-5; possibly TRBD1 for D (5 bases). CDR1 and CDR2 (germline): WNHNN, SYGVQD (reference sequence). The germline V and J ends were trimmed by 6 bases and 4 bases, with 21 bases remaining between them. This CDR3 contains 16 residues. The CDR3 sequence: CASRGFWGIASETQYF. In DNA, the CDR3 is TGCGCCAGCAGGGGCTTTTGGGGCATCGCATCAGAGACCCAGTACTTC.

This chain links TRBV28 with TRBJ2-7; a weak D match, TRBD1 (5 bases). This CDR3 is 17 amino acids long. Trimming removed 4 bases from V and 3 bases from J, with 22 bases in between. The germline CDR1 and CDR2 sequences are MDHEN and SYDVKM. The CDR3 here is CASSSYHQGSPGYEQYF. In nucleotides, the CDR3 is TGTGCCAGCAGTTCGTATCATCAGGGTTCACCGGGCTACGAGCAGTACTTC.

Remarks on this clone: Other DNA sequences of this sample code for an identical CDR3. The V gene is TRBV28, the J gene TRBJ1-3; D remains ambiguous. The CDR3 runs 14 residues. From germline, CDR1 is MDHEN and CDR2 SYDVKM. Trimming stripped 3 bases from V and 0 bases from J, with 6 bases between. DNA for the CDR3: TGTGCCAGCAGTTTTGGCGGCTCTGGAAACACCATATATTTT. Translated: CASSFGGSGNTIYF.

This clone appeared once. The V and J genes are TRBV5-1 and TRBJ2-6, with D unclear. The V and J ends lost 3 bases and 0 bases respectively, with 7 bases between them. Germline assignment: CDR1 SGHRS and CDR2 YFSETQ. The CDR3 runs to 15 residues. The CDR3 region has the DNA TGCGCCAGCAGCTCCACAGTCTCTGGGGCCAACGTCCTGACTTTC. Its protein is CASSSTVSGANVLTF.

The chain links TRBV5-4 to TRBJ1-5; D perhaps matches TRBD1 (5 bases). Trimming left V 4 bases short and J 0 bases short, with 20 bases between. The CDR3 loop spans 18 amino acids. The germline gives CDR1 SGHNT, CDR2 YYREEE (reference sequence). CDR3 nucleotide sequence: TGTGCCAGCAGCGCAGAGAAAGACAGTCACCATAGCAATCAGCCCCAGCATTTT. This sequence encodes CASSAEKDSHHSNQPQHF.

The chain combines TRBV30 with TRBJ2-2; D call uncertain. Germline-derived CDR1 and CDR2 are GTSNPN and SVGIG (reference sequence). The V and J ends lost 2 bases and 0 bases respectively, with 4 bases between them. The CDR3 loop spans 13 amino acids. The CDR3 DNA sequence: TGTGCCTGGAGTTATACGAACACCGGGGAGCTGTTTTTT. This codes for CAWSYTNTGELFF.

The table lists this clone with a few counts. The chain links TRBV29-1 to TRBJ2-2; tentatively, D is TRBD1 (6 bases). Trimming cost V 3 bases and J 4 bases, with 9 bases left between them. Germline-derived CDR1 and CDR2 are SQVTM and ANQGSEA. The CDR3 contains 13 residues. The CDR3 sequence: CSVDQGRTGELFF. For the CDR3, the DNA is TGCAGCGTTGACCAGGGGCGCACCGGGGAGCTGTTTTTT.